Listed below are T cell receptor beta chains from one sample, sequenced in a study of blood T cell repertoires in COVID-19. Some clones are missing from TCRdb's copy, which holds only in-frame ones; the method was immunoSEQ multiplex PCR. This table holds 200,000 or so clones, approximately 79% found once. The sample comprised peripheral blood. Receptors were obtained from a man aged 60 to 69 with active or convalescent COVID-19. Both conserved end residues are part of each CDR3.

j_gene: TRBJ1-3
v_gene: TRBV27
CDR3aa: CASSLSAMRGNTIYF

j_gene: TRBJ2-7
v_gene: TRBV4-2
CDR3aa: CASSQEVGGRYYEQYF

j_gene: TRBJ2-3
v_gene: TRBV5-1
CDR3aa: CASSFGAGETDTQYF

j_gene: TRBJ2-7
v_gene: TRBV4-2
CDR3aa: CASSQERGFYEQYF

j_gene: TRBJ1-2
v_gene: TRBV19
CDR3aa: CASSRDGYTF

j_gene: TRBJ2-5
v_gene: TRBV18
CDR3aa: CASSLGTSGVQETQYF

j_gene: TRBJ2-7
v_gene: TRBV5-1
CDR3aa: CASPGQGHEQYF

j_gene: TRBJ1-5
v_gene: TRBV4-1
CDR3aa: CASSQDKGQGLASNQPQHF

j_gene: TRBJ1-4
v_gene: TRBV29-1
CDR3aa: CSVEDRHSATNEKLFF

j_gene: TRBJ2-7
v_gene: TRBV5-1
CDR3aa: CASSPSRTSGAYEQYF

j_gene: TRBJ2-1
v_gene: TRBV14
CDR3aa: CASSPLSAGVAYNEQFF

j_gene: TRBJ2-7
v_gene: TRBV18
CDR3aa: CASSPLAGGSYEQYF

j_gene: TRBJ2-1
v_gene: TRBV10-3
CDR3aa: CAISEVAGTGVGEQFF

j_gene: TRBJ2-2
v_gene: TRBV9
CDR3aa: CASSGGASGKIAGELFF

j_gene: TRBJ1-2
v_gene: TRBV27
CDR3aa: CASSLSPGGNGYTF

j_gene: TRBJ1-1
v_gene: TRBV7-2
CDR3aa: CASSRWQGTEAFF

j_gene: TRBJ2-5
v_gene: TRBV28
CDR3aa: CASRRLEQETQYF

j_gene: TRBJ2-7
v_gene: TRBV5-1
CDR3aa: CASSLTSGSYEQYF

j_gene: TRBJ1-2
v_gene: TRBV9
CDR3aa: CASSVHGGPGEYLNYGYTF

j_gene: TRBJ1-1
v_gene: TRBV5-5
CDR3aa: CASSFYRDGEAFF

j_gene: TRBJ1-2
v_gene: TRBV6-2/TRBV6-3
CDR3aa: CASSYTNYGYTF

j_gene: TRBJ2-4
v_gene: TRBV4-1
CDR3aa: CATRDNRERDLNIQYF

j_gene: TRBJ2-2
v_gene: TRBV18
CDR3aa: CASSDDRGATGELFF

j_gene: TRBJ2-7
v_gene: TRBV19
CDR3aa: CASSIGRGGEQYF

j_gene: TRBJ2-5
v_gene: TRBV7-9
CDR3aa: CASSLQYQETQYF

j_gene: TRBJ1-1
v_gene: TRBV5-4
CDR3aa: CASSTGQGPGGTEAFF

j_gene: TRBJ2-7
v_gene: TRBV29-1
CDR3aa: CSVEGPGGSYEQYF

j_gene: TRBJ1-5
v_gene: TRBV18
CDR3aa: CASSTKVGLEQPQHF

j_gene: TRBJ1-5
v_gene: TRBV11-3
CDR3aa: CASSEGVWNQPQHF

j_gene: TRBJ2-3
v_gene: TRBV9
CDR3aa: CASSGRLWADTQYF

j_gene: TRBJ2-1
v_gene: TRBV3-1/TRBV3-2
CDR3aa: CASRREGNEQFF

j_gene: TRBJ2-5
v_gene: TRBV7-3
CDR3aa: CASSLTAGAPETQYF

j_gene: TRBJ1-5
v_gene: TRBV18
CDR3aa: CASSDGQVNQPQHF

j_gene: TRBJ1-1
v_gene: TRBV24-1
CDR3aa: CATSDLLGGWNTEAFF

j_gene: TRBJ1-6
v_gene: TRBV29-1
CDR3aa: CSVRGGADSPLHF

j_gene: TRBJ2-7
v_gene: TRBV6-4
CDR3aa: CASSELAGVTYEQYF

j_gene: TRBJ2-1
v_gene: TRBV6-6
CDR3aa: CASSYARRDNEQFF

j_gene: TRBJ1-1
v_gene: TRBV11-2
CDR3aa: CASSSIRNTEAFF

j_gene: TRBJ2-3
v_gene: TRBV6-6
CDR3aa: CASIPRTGTDTQYF

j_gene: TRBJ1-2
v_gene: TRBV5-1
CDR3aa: CASSLGGAWGYTF